Listed below are T cell receptor beta chains from one sample, sequenced in a study of beta chain features in type 1 diabetes. The method was immunoSEQ multiplex PCR; TCRdb's version includes in-frame clones alone and lacks a portion of them. The sample contains roughly 180,000 clones, around 8% of which appear only once. The sample consisted of central memory CD4+ T cells from blood. These receptors all come from a woman in her thirties or forties with type 1 diabetes. The CDR3 runs from the conserved cysteine through the conserved F or W. The D gene is left open where the match is weak. Clone sizes are given selectively: once, few, many, or a class where the clone is expanded.

CDR3 protein	J gene	D gene	clone size	V gene
CASSLLAGGTDTQYF	TRBJ2-3	TRBD2	few	TRBV7-3
CASSPPGETQYF	TRBJ2-5	-	few	TRBV18
CAISRGQGATGELFF	TRBJ2-2	TRBD1	few	TRBV10-3
CATSPDRGQRPQHF	TRBJ1-5	TRBD1	-	TRBV15
CASSLVTGTEAFF	TRBJ1-1	-	-	TRBV5-6
CASSSIRGTEAFF	TRBJ1-1	-	-	TRBV18
CASSPGHQNTEAFF	TRBJ1-1	-	-	TRBV18
CASSPTGNYGYTF	TRBJ1-2	-	few	TRBV7-9
CSVRRPTEAFF	TRBJ1-1	-	few	TRBV29-1
CASRRDRVTGELFF	TRBJ2-2	TRBD1	-	TRBV6-1
CASSARQGDGYGYTF	TRBJ1-2	TRBD1	few	TRBV19
CASSLVPASEAFF	TRBJ1-1	-	-	TRBV5-6
CASSQDRGTDTQYF	TRBJ2-3	TRBD1	few	TRBV4-1
CASSQETARTEAFF	TRBJ1-1	-	many	TRBV4-2
CASSLRGFYEQYF	TRBJ2-7	-	-	TRBV7-2